This record concerns one T cell receptor beta chain sequence. The sample is drawn from a study of T cell changes during pregnancy in multiple sclerosis. The table came from immunoSEQ multiplex PCR; TCRdb's copy has only in-frame clones and leaves some out. The data hold roughly 100,000 clones, with roughly 90% observed a single time. The V and J ends lost 2 bases and 4 bases respectively, with 14 bases between them. Germline V gives CDR1 SNHLY, CDR2 FYNNEI. This CDR3 is 15 amino acids long. The sequence derives from a female donor with multiple sclerosis, enrolled in a pregnancy study. The J gene is TRBJ2-5, the V gene TRBV2; D is perhaps TRBD2 (6 bases). The material sequenced was peripheral blood, taken after pregnancy. The CDR3 DNA follows: TGTGCCAGCAGTGAAAACCTGGCGGGAAGAGAGACCCAGTACTTC. Its translation is CASSENLAGRETQYF. Full variable domain (outside the CDR3, taken from reference TRBV2 and TRBJ2-5): EPEVTQTPSHQVTQMGQEVILRCVPISNHLYFYWYRQILGQKVEFLVSFYNNEISEKSEIFDDQFSVERPDGSNFTLKIRSTKLEDSAMYFCASSENLAGRETQYFGPGTRLLVL.